What follows is one T cell receptor (beta chain) and its context. The antigen is unknown. The rectum was sampled with one to two pinch biopsies at colonoscopy. This CDR3 region has 15 residues. Germline trimming cut 3 bases from V and 2 bases from J; bases unmatched to any gene: 5. Germline values: CDR1 KGHSH, CDR2 LQKENI. This record comes from a study of pediatric ulcerative colitis. Study-wide results and caveats: Some T cells in rectal biopsies may come from blood, especially with overt colitis. Repertoires came from total lymphocyte DNA, so rare subsets like regulatory T cells may be missed.

Measured with immunoSEQ multiplex PCR; TCRdb has only the in-frame clones, and not every one. Counted here are fewer than 20,000 clones, about 80% occurring once; the ten biggest clones make up 6% to 9.5%. The sequenced sample was gut tissue. The gene calls are TRBV18 and TRBJ2-7, with TRBD1 identical over 9 bases. The sequence derives from a boy aged 5-17 years who was a control in a study of pediatric ulcerative colitis. CDR3 in amino acids: CASSPSTGGAYEQYF. CDR3 nucleotide sequence: TGTGCCAGCTCACCCTCGACAGGGGGGGCCTACGAGCAGTACTTC. The entire variable domain, with the rest obtained from reference TRBV18 and TRBJ2-7, is as follows: NAGVMQNPRHLVRRRGQEARLRCSPMKGHSHVYWYRQLPEEGLKFMVYLQKENIIDESGMPKERFSAEFPKEGPSILRIQQVVRGDSAAYFCASSPSTGGAYEQYFGPGTRLTVT.